This paragraph reports one T cell receptor (beta chain). The entry originates in a study of blood T cell repertoires in COVID-19. Study-wide context: Some COVID-19 samples were acute and others convalescent; all came from the United States, Italy and Spain. T cells, B-cell-depleted T cells, or PBMCs provided the cDNA or gDNA that served as material.

Original data processing: Scientists estimated how many nucleated cells there were by amplifying reference gene primers. Profiled with immunoSEQ multiplex PCR; TCRdb holds only in-frame clones, not every one. The DNA gave D and trimming, while V, J and clone size come from that table. This table holds under 450,000 clones, more than 75% found once. Trimming stripped 1 base from V and 5 bases from J, with 8 bases between. Per germline, CDR1 MGHDK and CDR2 SYGVNS. CDR3 length: 13 residues. Material for sequencing was peripheral blood. The receptor was isolated from a human donor with acute or convalescent COVID-19. The donor label of this sample is uncertain. The V gene is TRBV25-1, the J gene TRBJ1-2; D gene uncertain. The DNA of the CDR3 is TGTGCCAGCAGTGAATTGAGCGGATATGGCTACACCTTC. Amino acids: CASSELSGYGYTF.